This TCR beta chain came from a study of blood T cell repertoires in COVID-19. Study-wide background: In each case, the material was cDNA or gDNA derived from T cells, B-cell-depleted T cells, or PBMCs.

All recovered Cohort 3 donors got two negative PCRs, got clearance, or saw symptom resolution. The V end was cut by 4 bases, the J end by 1 base, with 15 bases between. The CDR3 is 16 amino acids. In germline, CDR1 is SGHVS, CDR2 FQNEAQ. In the study's own analysis: Reference gene primer amplification gave estimated nucleated cell counts. TCRdb's table, derived via immunoSEQ multiplex PCR, lists solely in-frame clones and lacks some. V and J calls plus clone size are reproduced from that table; the DNA served to infer D and trimming. The profile shows some 530,000 clones, approximately 91% of them singletons.

This TCR was recovered from a woman in her fifties or sixties who had recovered from COVID-19. This chain uses TRBV7-8 with TRBJ2-3, with a possible D match to TRBD1 (6 bases). Sequenced sample: PBMCs or T cells enriched from blood (not recorded which). The CDR3 is CASSSHSPGGTDTQYF. CDR3 in DNA: TGTGCCAGCAGCTCCCACTCTCCAGGGGGCACAGATACGCAGTATTTT.